The 30 T cell receptor beta chains below were found in one sample sequenced in a study of radiation and T cells in renal cell carcinoma. Documented time point: blood 4 weeks post-SBRT, at nephrectomy. The treatment is: 15 Gy SBRT to primary tumor, nephrectomy 4 weeks later. Using immunoSEQ multiplex PCR, the repertoire was profiled, and TCRdb retains in-frame clones only, with some absent. The table shows about 140,000 clones, with 75% to 90% occurring only once. Sequencing was performed on blood, taken from a patient whose treatment included radiotherapy and nephrectomy. These receptors were taken from a woman aged 50 to 60 with renal cell carcinoma.

The chain employs TRBV6-6 and TRBJ2-7; 7 bases line up with TRBD2. Germline V gene data show CDR1 as MNHNY and CDR2 as SVGAGI (reference sequence). The CDR3 runs to 12 residues. Trimming cost V 7 bases and J 2 bases; bases outside gene matches: 2. CDR3 sequence: CASTSGAYEQYF. CDR3 coding DNA: TGTGCCAGCACCAGCGGGGCCTACGAGCAGTACTTC.

This clone was observed a single time. The chain has TRBV5-6 and TRBJ1-1, with 10 positions matching TRBD1. The V and J ends lost 1 base and 3 bases, in that order; junction bases with no gene match: 15. Germline V gives CDR1 SGHDT, CDR2 YYEEEE. The CDR3 is made up of 19 amino acids. This chain's CDR3 is CASSLYRDRGLLAHTEAFF. As DNA, the CDR3 is TGTGCCAGCAGCTTGTACCGGGACAGGGGATTACTAGCTCACACTGAAGCTTTCTTT.

The genes are TRBV2 and TRBJ1-4; no clear D. The length of the CDR3 is 13 residues. Per germline, CDR1 SNHLY and CDR2 FYNNEI. V was pared by 5 bases and J by 4 bases, with 8 bases between. CDR3 region: CASSTDYNEKLFF. DNA for the CDR3: TGTGCCAGCAGTACAGATTATAATGAAAAACTGTTTTTT.

The chain employs TRBV2 and TRBJ2-7, with 9 bases aligning to TRBD1. V lost 7 bases, J lost 3 bases, and 7 bases stayed unmatched. The CDR3 consists of 14 residues. Germline V CDR1 and CDR2: SNHLY, FYNNEI. The CDR3 DNA sequence: TGTGCCAGCACCGCCCAGGGACAGGGCTACGAGCAGTACTTC. It translates to CASTAQGQGYEQYF.

The chain uses TRBV7-2 and TRBJ1-1, with D unclear. The germline V and J ends were trimmed by 1 base and 1 base, with 10 bases remaining between them. The CDR3 is 15 amino acids. Germline V gene lookup returns CDR1 SGHTA and CDR2 FQGNSA. The CDR3 reads CASSLGQNSNTEAFF. The CDR3, as DNA: TGTGCCAGCAGCTTAGGGCAGAATTCGAACACTGAAGCTTTCTTT.

The DNA for the CDR3 is TGTGCCAGCAGTTACACTAGCGGGAGAACGAATGAGCAGTTCTTC. Amino acids: CASSYTSGRTNEQFF. V gene TRBV6-5 combines with J gene TRBJ2-1; 11 positions match TRBD2. The CDR3 contains 15 residues. Per germline, CDR1 MNHEY and CDR2 SVGAGI. J was trimmed by 7 bases and V by 2 bases; bases with no gene match: 4.

V usage is TRBV2 and J usage is TRBJ2-1; D remains unclear. Looked up from germline, CDR1 is SNHLY and CDR2 is FYNNEI. V lost 7 bases, J lost 9 bases, and 7 bases lay in between. The CDR3 consists of 10 residues. The CDR3 reads CASNNGEQFF. CDR3 coding DNA: TGTGCCAGCAACAACGGTGAGCAGTTCTTC.

The gene calls are TRBV2 and TRBJ1-6, with D tentatively TRBD1 (5 bases). Germline assignment: CDR1 SNHLY and CDR2 FYNNEI. V lost 8 bases to trimming and J lost 0 bases, with 8 bases between them. This CDR3 spans 14 amino acids. The CDR3 coding sequence is TGTGCCAGCGGGACGAGCTCCTATAATTCACCCCTCCACTTT. Amino acid sequence: CASGTSSYNSPLHF.

This chain uses TRBV7-9 with TRBJ1-1; no reliable D call. The CDR3 length is 13 residues. CDR1 and CDR2 from the germline V gene are SEHNR and FQNEAQ (reference sequence). The V end was cut by 1 base, the J end by 1 base, with 4 bases between. CDR3 in amino acids: CASSLDENTEAFF. The CDR3 bases are TGTGCCAGCAGCTTAGATGAGAACACTGAAGCTTTCTTT.

The chain carries TRBV7-2 and TRBJ2-5, with TRBD1 as a possible D gene (6 bases). Trimming took 4 bases from V and 3 from J, leaving 9 bases between them. Per the germline V gene, CDR1 is SGHTA and CDR2 is FQGNSA. This CDR3 contains 13 residues. The CDR3 region is CASSSYREETQYF. CDR3 sequence (DNA): TGTGCCAGCAGCTCGTACAGGGAAGAGACCCAGTACTTC. Filled out from reference TRBV7-2 and TRBJ2-5, the complete variable domain reads GAGVSQSPSNKVTEKGKDVELRCDPISGHTALYWYRQSLGQGLEFLIYFQGNSAPDKSGLPSDRFSAERTGGSVSTLTIQRTQQEDSAVYLCASSSYREETQYFGPGTRLLVL.

This clone was counted once. This chain links TRBV9 with TRBJ2-2; no reliable D call. Trimming shortened V by 6 bases and J by 2 bases, and 8 bases separated the two germline ends. Germline V lookup: CDR1 SGDLS, CDR2 YYNGEE. The CDR3 is made up of 13 amino acids. The CDR3 DNA reads as TGTGCCAGCAAGTTGGGAAACACCGGGGAGCTGTTTTTT. Translated, it gives CASKLGNTGELFF.

This chain uses TRBV19 with TRBJ1-1; TRBD1 agrees at 8 bases. The CDR3 runs 14 residues. The V and J ends lost 6 bases and 1 base, in that order; junction bases with no gene match: 4. CDR1 and CDR2 (germline): LNHDA, SQIVND (reference sequence). In DNA form, the CDR3 reads TGTGCCAGTAGCGCCGGACAGGGGAACACTGAAGCTTTCTTT. As protein: CASSAGQGNTEAFF. Together with reference TRBV19 and TRBJ1-1, the CDR3 gives the full variable domain: DGGITQSPKYLFRKEGQNVTLSCEQNLNHDAMYWYRQDPGQGLRLIYYSQIVNDFQKGDIAEGYSVSREKKESFPLTVTSAQKNPTAFYLCASSAGQGNTEAFFGQGTRLTVV.

CDR3 sequence reads: CAWSVGAGATNEKLFF. CDR3 nucleotide sequence: TGTGCCTGGAGTGTCGGGGCGGGCGCAACTAATGAAAAACTGTTTTTT. The chain recombines TRBV30 with TRBJ1-4; a weak D match, TRBD1 (5 bases). V lost 0 bases and J 0 bases, leaving 11 bases between the germline ends. The CDR3 covers 16 residues. Looked up from germline, CDR1 is GTSNPN and CDR2 is SVGIG (reference sequence).

In nucleotides, the CDR3 is TGCGCCAGCAGCCCTGAAGGGGGCGGCTACGAGCAGTACTTC. Translating it yields CASSPEGGGYEQYF. The chain recombines TRBV5-1 with TRBJ2-7, with 7 bases that match TRBD1. Germline V gives CDR1 SGHRS, CDR2 YFSETQ. The CDR3 is 14 residues long. Trimming removed 4 bases from V and 3 bases from J; junction bases left unmatched: 7.

CDR3: CASSVVLDTGELFF. The CDR3 DNA follows: TGTGCCAGCAGCGTAGTTTTGGACACCGGGGAGCTGTTTTTT. V is TRBV9 and J is TRBJ2-2; the D is unclear. V lost 0 bases and J 3 bases, leaving 6 bases between the germline ends. Germline loops: CDR1 SGDLS, CDR2 YYNGEE. CDR3 length: 14 amino acids.

The chain uses TRBV7-9 and TRBJ1-2; no clear D. This CDR3 has 11 amino acids. V lost 6 bases and J lost 5, with 7 bases in between. CDR1 SEHNR and CDR2 FQNEAQ come from the germline V gene (reference sequence). CDR3 in DNA: TGTGCCAGCAGTTCCGGGTATGGCTACACCTTC. Translating gives CASSSGYGYTF.

V is TRBV5-6 and J is TRBJ2-7, with TRBD1 matching over 7 bases. The V gene end was trimmed by 4 bases and the J gene end by 6 bases; junction bases not matched to a gene: 7. Germline V gives CDR1 SGHDT, CDR2 YYEEEE. The length of the CDR3 is 13 residues. The CDR3 nucleotides are TGTGCCAGCAGCCCCCACAGGGGACGCGAGCAGTACTTC. Protein: CASSPHRGREQYF.

This chain uses TRBV27 with TRBJ1-2, with D possibly TRBD1 on 5 matching bases. There are 15 residues in the CDR3. CDR1 is MNHEY, CDR2 SMNVEV, per germline (reference sequence). With 3 bases removed from V and 1 base from J, the gap between germline ends came to 12 bases. The DNA for the CDR3 is TGTGCCAGCAGTTTCAATCGCGGGGGTAACTATGGCTACACCTTC. It is translated as CASSFNRGGNYGYTF.

The rearrangement uses TRBV9 and TRBJ2-3, with 9 nucleotides matching TRBD2. The length of the CDR3 is 15 residues. Losses at the gene ends were 4 bases for V and 6 bases for J; bases not matched to a gene: 9. Germline-derived CDR1 and CDR2 are SGDLS and YYNGEE. The CDR3: CASSTGLAEPDTQYF. CDR3 in DNA: TGTGCCAGCAGCACGGGACTAGCAGAACCTGATACGCAGTATTTT.

V gene TRBV7-2 combines with J gene TRBJ2-3, with D tentatively TRBD2 (6 bases). Germline V lookup: CDR1 SGHTA, CDR2 FQGNSA. V lost 2 bases to trimming and J lost 4 bases, with 10 bases between them. CDR3 size: 14 residues. The CDR3 sequence is CASSLNTGADTQYF. DNA of the CDR3: TGTGCCAGCAGCTTAAACACGGGAGCAGATACGCAGTATTTT. Combining the CDR3 with reference TRBV7-2 and TRBJ2-3 gives the whole variable domain GAGVSQSPSNKVTEKGKDVELRCDPISGHTALYWYRQSLGQGLEFLIYFQGNSAPDKSGLPSDRFSAERTGGSVSTLTIQRTQQEDSAVYLCASSLNTGADTQYFGPGTRLTVL.

This chain joins TRBV7-9 and TRBJ1-4; a weak D match, TRBD1 (6 bases). The CDR3 has 14 residues. Germline lookup yields CDR1 SEHNR and CDR2 FQNEAQ (reference sequence). Trimming left V 5 bases short and J 7 bases short, with 14 bases between. Written as DNA, the CDR3 is TGTGCCAGCAGCCCAGGGGCCAGATCTGAAAAACTGTTTTTT. This translates into CASSPGARSEKLFF.

This chain links TRBV6-6 with TRBJ1-2; unclear D gene. The length of the CDR3 is 15 residues. The V gene lost 2 bases and the J gene lost 8 bases, with 18 bases spanning the gap. Germline lookup yields CDR1 MNHNY and CDR2 SVGAGI (reference sequence). This chain's CDR3 is CASSYSGGEQEGYTF. The CDR3 DNA is TGTGCCAGCAGTTACAGCGGCGGGGAGCAAGAGGGCTACACCTTC.

The V and J genes are TRBV19 and TRBJ2-7; D may be TRBD2 (6 bases). Trimming removed 4 bases at V and 2 bases at J, with 15 bases between. Looked up from germline, CDR1 is LNHDA and CDR2 is SQIVND (reference sequence). The CDR3 has 15 residues. DNA of the CDR3: TGTGCCAGTAGTAGACGGAGGGACGGCCCCTACGAGCAGTACTTC. Its translation: CASSRRRDGPYEQYF.

V gene TRBV7-9 combines with J gene TRBJ1-6; no definite D call. Germline V gives CDR1 SEHNR, CDR2 FQNEAQ (reference sequence). This CDR3 has 12 amino acids. V lost 5 bases, J lost 6 bases, and 5 bases lay in between. CDR3 loop: CASSTSNSPLHF. The DNA of the CDR3 is TGTGCCAGCAGCACAAGTAATTCACCCCTCCACTTT.

V gene TRBV29-1 combines with J gene TRBJ2-2; possibly TRBD1 for D (6 bases). The length of the CDR3 is 12 residues. Deletions cut 6 bases from V and 1 base from J, with 6 bases between. Germline V gene lookup returns CDR1 SQVTM and CDR2 ANQGSEA. Written as DNA, the CDR3 is TGCAGCGTCAGGGGGAACACCGGGGAGCTGTTTTTT. Translating it yields CSVRGNTGELFF.

In its sample, this clone was seen once. V is TRBV21-1 and J is TRBJ1-6; the table's D call TRBD1 went unverified against the DNA. TRBV21-1 has pseudogene status. The CDR3 is 16 residues long. CDR3 sequence: CASSWPDRGRGSPLHF. CDR3 sequence (DNA): TGTGCCAGCAGCTGGCCGGACAGGGGGCGAGGATCACCCCTCCACTTT.

V and J are TRBV5-1 and TRBJ2-2; the D is unclear. Germline V gives CDR1 SGHRS, CDR2 YFSETQ. The CDR3 is 14 residues long. Trimming removed 2 bases at V and 6 bases at J, with 11 bases between. DNA of the CDR3: TGCGCCAGCAGCTTTGTGACGACCGCCGGGGAGCTGTTTTTT. Its protein product is CASSFVTTAGELFF.

The J gene is TRBJ1-5, the V gene TRBV19; 7 bases align to TRBD1. The CDR3 loop spans 14 amino acids. The V gene's germline CDR1 is LNHDA and CDR2 SQIVND (reference sequence). Unmatched junction bases numbered 7, after V lost 8 bases and J lost 3 bases. CDR3 sequence (DNA): TGTGCCAGTGCAAAGGACAGGTACAATCAGCCCCAGCATTTT. Protein sequence: CASAKDRYNQPQHF.

DNA of the CDR3: TGTGCCAGCAGTTACTCGATCAAGGGAAGCTATGGCTACACCTTC. It encodes CASSYSIKGSYGYTF. The V gene is TRBV6-5, the J gene TRBJ1-2; D not certain. Germline CDR1 MNHEY, CDR2 SVGAGI. The CDR3 has 15 amino acids. V was trimmed by 0 bases and J by 4 bases, leaving 12 bases between them.

V and J are TRBV15 and TRBJ1-4; D unclear. Deletions cut 4 bases from V and 4 bases from J, with 7 bases between. The CDR3 covers 13 residues. Germline V gene data show CDR1 as LNHNV and CDR2 as YYDKDF (reference sequence). Here the CDR3 DNA reads TGTGCCACCAGCACAGATTTTAATGAAAAACTGTTTTTT. It specifies CATSTDFNEKLFF.